This T cell receptor beta chain was obtained from a study of blood T cell repertoires in COVID-19. Study information: Acute and convalescent COVID-19 specimens originated in the United States, Italy and Spain. The cDNA or gDNA used as material had been derived from T cells, B-cell-depleted T cells, or PBMCs.

Assay: immunoSEQ multiplex PCR; the TCRdb copy retains only in-frame clones and omits some. This table has some 150,000 clones, about 82% appearing once. CDR3 length: 15 amino acids. Germline V lookup: CDR1 SGDLS, CDR2 YYNGEE. Trimming shortened V by 0 bases and J by 0 bases, and 8 bases separated the two germline ends. The sequenced material came from peripheral blood. This TCR was recovered from a man in his fifties or sixties with acute or convalescent COVID-19. The chain uses TRBV9 and TRBJ2-3; maybe TRBD1 (5 bases). The CDR3 DNA follows: TGTGCCAGCAGCGTAGAATCAGGGAGCACAGATACGCAGTATTTT. Its translation: CASSVESGSTDTQYF.